This T cell receptor (beta chain) is drawn from a study of beta chain features in type 1 diabetes (dated by TCRdb to the late 2010s). Broadly, across the study: No differences in mean age, gender distribution, total cell number or subset yield were found between patients and healthy donors. A total of 107,917,701 sorted cells were examined across all samples, and RNA yield correlated strongly with the number of cells per subset. In the study, TCRB repertoires of sorted circulating CD4+ T cell subsets from recently diagnosed type 1 diabetes patients were compared with those of matched healthy donors. Whereas all 30 or so donors provided naive and central memory subsets, regulatory and stem cell-like memory subsets were isolated from just 8 patients and roughly 8 healthy donors. The investigation overall reported the following: A moderate but significant shortening of TCRB CDR3 length was observed in type 1 diabetes patients in all four CD4+ subsets. HLA sub-analyses involved small numbers of individuals, so any influence of HLA type on TCRB rearrangement remained unresolved. Naive, central memory and regulatory TCRB repertoires appeared more similar among patients than among healthy donors. Because cDNA was sequenced instead of genomic DNA, activated cells with high expression could be over-represented, although the groups did not differ in activation or CD3 levels. At VDJ recombination sites, type 1 diabetes patients had fewer insertions and more deleted nucleotides, which implies abnormalities in thymic rearrangement. Shorter templates might be favored by PCR, yet because patient and control samples were amplified and corrected together, any such skew would affect both groups equally.

For this clone: Its antigen is still unknown. No clone much larger than this one lies a single base away; base qualities are absent.

Each donor gave one peripheral blood draw, roughly 110 mL on average, collected into heparinised tubes. Using a panel that included CD45RO, CCR7, CD25, CD127, CD95 and CD27, naive, central memory, regulatory and stem cell-like memory CD4+ T cells were sorted on a BD FACSAria II. Every sorted population had a purity above 95%. PBMCs were isolated immediately by Lymphoprep density gradient centrifugation and stained directly without culture. Samples were stained and sorted in pairs, with one healthy donor and one patient per experiment, so that batch effects were minimized. As encoded in the germline V gene, CDR1 is SNHLY while CDR2 is FYNNEI. Trimmed from V: 6 bases; trimmed from J: 9 bases; junction bases lacking a gene match: 6. The CDR3 runs 13 residues from the cysteine to the phenylalanine. The sequence is cut down to CDR3 DNA, 39 bases in frame from base 1. The entire amount of isolated RNA was reverse transcribed using the High Capacity cDNA Reverse Transcription Kit, so the sequenced TCRB transcripts were expressed ones. Deep immunoSEQ sequencing was performed on naive, central memory and regulatory T cell samples, with an average of around 3.5 million total reads per sample. Sorted cells were lysed in RLT buffer, and RNA was extracted using DNase-treated RNeasy Micro or Mini kits according to cell number. Each cell subset was processed separately to prevent cross-contamination, with patient and healthy donor samples processed together. TCRB sequences were amplified from cDNA with the immunoSEQ multiplex PCR, producing 87-bp fragments spanning the CDR3 region. Amplicons were sequenced on the Illumina HiSeq platform. The original methods were these. Synthetic template baselines were used to correct PCR bias computationally, reads within Hamming distance 2 were collapsed, and singletons that could not be merged were discarded. Reads were aligned against IMGT so that V, D and J genes, CDR3 length and insertions or deletions at six rearrangement sites could be assigned. Clonotype counts were normalized to sorted cell number within each subset before computing true diversity and Gini coefficients with the tcR R package. The overlap coefficient, calculated on TCRB nucleotide sequences, was used to measure repertoire sharing. Out-of-frame TCRB sequences from naive cells were analyzed as a proxy for the pre-selection repertoire. TCRdb holds this immuneACCESS table with in-frame rearrangements only. Some clones are missing; in checked studies, unresolved V genes explain under half, and the rest has no known cause. V and J calls and clone size are those listed in that table; D and trimming were worked out from the DNA. This sample is represented by 810,000 or so clones; about 17% of them were singletons. 0.023% of the sample is taken by the ten largest.

The sequence joins TRBV2 to TRBJ2-3; 10 of the junction bases match TRBD2. The source is a woman between 18 and 30 years old in good health. The sequenced sample consisted of naive CD4+ T cells from blood. Taken with the paper, the label for cell subset or site translates to: true naive CD4+ T cells. The nucleotides read TGTGCCAGCAGAAGGACTAGCGGCCAAACGCAGTATTTT. Translated, this is CASRRTSGQTQYF.